This is a list of T cell receptor beta chains from one sample in a study of T cells after yellow fever vaccination. Using its own MiXCR run on the 5' RACE reads, TCRdb lists one record per CDR3 protein. The sample shows 110,000 to 150,000 distinct CDR3 sequences, more than 6.5% of them seen only once. The starting material was CD4+ T cells sorted from PBMCs, obtained 10 days after the yellow fever booster vaccination. The receptors here all came from a man in his thirties or forties who received the YFV17D yellow fever vaccine. Each CDR3 is given with its conserved first and last residue. Fields, in order: D gene, clone size, J gene, V gene, CDR3 protein, CDR3 DNA. D genes are given only for firm matches. The size of a clone is reported for some rows only, either as once, few or many, or as a class for expanded clones.

D gene: NA; clone size: many; J gene: TRBJ2-3; V gene: TRBV27; CDR3 protein: CASSLSDTHTDTQYF; CDR3 DNA: TGTGCCAGCAGTTTGTCGGACACCCACACAGATACGCAGTATTTT
D gene: TRBD1; clone size: many; J gene: TRBJ1-2; V gene: TRBV12-3/TRBV12-4; CDR3 protein: CASSLMSGGSGYTF; CDR3 DNA: TGTGCCAGCAGTTTAATGTCAGGGGGCTCTGGCTACACCTTC
D gene: NA; clone size: many; J gene: TRBJ2-5; V gene: TRBV7-2; CDR3 protein: CASSLEPWETQYF; CDR3 DNA: TGTGCCAGCAGCTTAGAGCCTTGGGAGACCCAGTACTTC
D gene: NA; clone size: many; J gene: TRBJ2-7; V gene: TRBV20-1; CDR3 protein: CSAPDKVKTLSEQYF; CDR3 DNA: TGCAGTGCGCCCGACAAGGTCAAGACTCTTAGCGAGCAGTACTTC
D gene: NA; clone size: many; J gene: TRBJ2-5; V gene: TRBV20-1; CDR3 protein: CSAPREVQETQYF; CDR3 DNA: TGCAGTGCCCCCCGTGAGGTTCAAGAGACCCAGTACTTC
D gene: NA; clone size: many; J gene: TRBJ2-7; V gene: TRBV6-5; CDR3 protein: CASSYSPDAAYEQYF; CDR3 DNA: TGTGCCAGCAGTTACTCACCGGACGCAGCCTACGAGCAGTACTTC
D gene: NA; clone size: many; J gene: TRBJ2-1; V gene: TRBV7-2; CDR3 protein: CASSSPGGLSSYNEQFF; CDR3 DNA: TGTGCCAGCAGCTCCCCGGGGGGCCTGAGCTCCTACAATGAGCAGTTCTTC
D gene: NA; clone size: many; J gene: TRBJ2-1; V gene: TRBV29-1; CDR3 protein: CSVRGGTGRNSKNEQFF; CDR3 DNA: TGCAGCGTCCGAGGGGGGACGGGACGAAATTCAAAGAATGAGCAGTTCTTC
D gene: TRBD1; clone size: many; J gene: TRBJ2-7; V gene: TRBV18; CDR3 protein: CASSPGTGISYEQYF; CDR3 DNA: TGTGCCAGCTCGCCCGGGACAGGGATCTCCTACGAGCAGTACTTC
D gene: NA; clone size: few; J gene: TRBJ1-2; V gene: TRBV5-5; CDR3 protein: CASRGGFDTF; CDR3 DNA: TGTGCCAGCAGGGGGGGGTTCGACACCTTC
D gene: TRBD1; clone size: many; J gene: TRBJ2-3; V gene: TRBV10-3; CDR3 protein: CAIMPGQGRDTQYF; CDR3 DNA: TGTGCCATCATGCCGGGACAGGGGAGAGATACGCAGTATTTT
D gene: NA; clone size: NA; J gene: TRBJ2-1; V gene: TRBV1; CDR3 protein: CTSSENTLGGNEQFF; CDR3 DNA: TGCACCAGCAGCGAAAACACACTAGGGGGCAATGAGCAGTTCTTC
D gene: NA; clone size: many; J gene: TRBJ2-7; V gene: TRBV6-2/TRBV6-3; CDR3 protein: CASSFLDTVYYEQYF; CDR3 DNA: TGTGCCAGCAGTTTCCTGGACACGGTCTACTACGAGCAGTACTTC
D gene: NA; clone size: many; J gene: TRBJ2-7; V gene: TRBV6-5; CDR3 protein: CASSYSALLYEQYF; CDR3 DNA: TGTGCCAGCAGTTACTCGGCGTTACTCTACGAGCAGTACTTC
D gene: TRBD1; clone size: few; J gene: TRBJ2-5; V gene: TRBV11-2; CDR3 protein: CASSALDRVVGTRAETQYF; CDR3 DNA: TGTGCCAGCAGCGCCTTGGACAGGGTCGTGGGTACACGAGCAGAGACCCAGTACTTC